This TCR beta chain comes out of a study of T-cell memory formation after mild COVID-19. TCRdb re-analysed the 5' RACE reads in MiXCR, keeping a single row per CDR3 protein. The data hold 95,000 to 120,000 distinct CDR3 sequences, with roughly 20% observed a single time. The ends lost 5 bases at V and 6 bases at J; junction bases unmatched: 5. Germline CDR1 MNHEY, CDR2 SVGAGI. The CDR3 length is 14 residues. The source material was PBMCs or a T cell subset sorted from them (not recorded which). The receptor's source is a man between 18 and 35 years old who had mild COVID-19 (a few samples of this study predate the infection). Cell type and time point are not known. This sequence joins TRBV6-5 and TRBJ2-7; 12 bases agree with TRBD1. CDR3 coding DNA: TGTGCCAGCAGTCGGGGACAGGGGGCGAGCGAGCAGTACTTC. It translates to CASSRGQGASEQYF.